This TCR beta chain derives from a study of vaccination effects on CD4 cells after COVID-19. The table came from immunoSEQ multiplex PCR; TCRdb's copy has only in-frame clones and leaves some out. Among tens of thousands of clones listed, approximately 64% were seen once. The V end was cut by 8 bases, the J end by 3 bases, with 19 bases between. The CDR3 consists of 15 residues. The germline gives CDR1 MNHEY, CDR2 SVGAGI. Antigen-specific CD4+ T cells were expanded (with viral peptide pools) by the ViraFEST assay ahead of sequencing. Subsequent to a culture period of roughly 11 days, CD4+ T cells were isolated. Two-dose BNT162b2 or mRNA-1273 vaccination was given to participants. Prior SARS-CoV-2 infection was absent in the vaccine recipients, as shown by negative nucleocapsid antibodies. Wells each received some 2.2 million PBMC, cultured with roughly 9.4 IU/ml IL-2 and about 9.3 ug/ml peptides. Days 3 and 7 saw half the medium replaced with IL-2 medium.

Study-level results: Common cold coronaviruses were cross-recognized by only 1 of 255 vaccine-induced clones in healthy vaccinees.

This clone has more than one count but fewer than ten. Its antigen is currently unknown. This clonotype was obtained from a human donor who received a COVID-19 vaccine. This sequence joins TRBV6-5 and TRBJ2-5; a possible D gene is TRBD1 (5 bases). The material sequenced was CD4+ T cells from PBMCs cultured with SARS-CoV-2 spike peptides, taken after COVID-19 vaccination. The CDR3, as DNA: TGTGCCAGCGGCATCAGGGCTTTCCCCAAAGAGACCCAGTACTTC. Its protein is CASGIRAFPKETQYF.